This is a list of T cell receptor beta chains from one sample in a study of human T cells and chemical hapten exposure. TCRdb itself ran the RACE reads through MiXCR, one entry per CDR3 protein. The sample has 360,000 or so distinct CDR3 sequences; under 6.5% are singletons. This sample comprised whole blood, obtained in connection with sensitization to the hapten diphenylcyclopropenone (DPC). The receptors stem from a young woman with alopecia areata. Some clones in this sample may be carry-over from other donors' samples. The CDR3 runs from the conserved cysteine through the conserved F or W. Fields, in order: D gene, clone size, V gene, J gene, CDR3 protein, CDR3 DNA. D genes are given only for firm matches. Clone size is stated in some rows and not others, as once, few, many or a class when expanded.

TRBD1	few	TRBV20-1	TRBJ1-5	CSANPGQGDYQPQHF	TGCAGTGCTAACCCAGGACAGGGCGATTATCAGCCCCAGCATTTT
.	.	TRBV6-2/TRBV6-3	TRBJ2-7	CASSSRLYEQYF	TGTGCCAGCAGCTCTAGGCTCTACGAGCAGTACTTC
TRBD1	many	TRBV6-5	TRBJ1-2	CASSSDREAYGYTF	TGTGCCAGCAGCTCCGACAGGGAGGCCTATGGCTACACCTTC
TRBD1	.	TRBV7-9	TRBJ2-5	CASRTGLGETQYF	TGTGCCAGTAGGACAGGGTTAGGAGAGACCCAGTACTTC
.	.	TRBV6-1	TRBJ1-2	CASSPVSDNYGYTF	TGTGCCAGCAGTCCCGTCTCAGACAACTATGGCTACACCTTC
.	few	TRBV6-2/TRBV6-3	TRBJ1-1	CASSRGALASRGRRAFF	TGTGCCAGCAGCCGAGGGGCACTTGCTTCACGAGGTAGAAGAGCTTTCTTT
.	.	TRBV9	TRBJ1-5	CASSVDYGQPQHF	TGTGCCAGCAGCGTAGACTATGGGCAGCCCCAGCATTTT
.	.	TRBV7-2	TRBJ2-5	CASSLVWGSQETQYF	TGTGCCAGCAGCTTAGTCTGGGGATCCCAAGAGACCCAGTACTTC
TRBD1	few	TRBV4-1	TRBJ1-3	CASSQEGAGTVSGNTIYF	TGCGCCAGCAGCCAAGAAGGAGCAGGGACAGTCTCTGGAAACACCATATATTTT
.	few	TRBV6-5	TRBJ1-2	CASSLGDPVNYGYTF	TGTGCCAGCAGTTTGGGGGATCCGGTTAACTATGGCTACACCTTC
TRBD2	few	TRBV12-5	TRBJ2-3	CASGPLAGSPDTQYF	TGTGCTAGTGGTCCTCTAGCGGGGAGCCCGGATACGCAGTATTTT
.	many	TRBV6-2/TRBV6-3	TRBJ1-3	CASTKGRGSGNTIYF	TGTGCCAGCACGAAGGGAAGAGGCTCTGGAAACACCATATATTTT
.	.	TRBV4-2	TRBJ2-3	CASSQDYLAATDTQYF	TGTGCCAGCAGCCAAGATTATCTTGCCGCCACAGATACGCAGTATTTT
.	few	TRBV4-1	TRBJ2-5	CASSQQTSLYQETQYF	TGCGCCAGCAGCCAACAAACTTCTTTGTACCAAGAGACCCAGTACTTC
TRBD1	few	TRBV6-1	TRBJ1-5	CASETGDAGNQPQHF	TGTGCCAGCGAGACAGGGGATGCGGGCAATCAGCCCCAGCATTTT
.	.	TRBV7-2	TRBJ1-4	CASSLGGANEKLFF	TGTGCCAGCAGCTTAGGAGGGGCAAATGAAAAACTGTTTTTT
TRBD1	.	TRBV5-5	TRBJ2-7	CASARDRDSYEQYF	TGTGCCAGCGCGAGGGACAGGGACTCCTACGAGCAGTACTTC
TRBD1	many	TRBV7-2	TRBJ1-1	CASSPNRDRAPEAFF	TGTGCCAGCAGCCCAAATCGGGACAGGGCCCCTGAAGCTTTCTTT
.	.	TRBV5-1	TRBJ2-7	CASSLGNSGLGIAEQYF	TGCGCCAGCAGCTTGGGGAACTCGGGGCTGGGGATTGCCGAGCAGTACTTC
.	medium-sized	TRBV15	TRBJ2-1	CATSRDTSNEQFF	TGTGCCACCAGCAGAGATACGAGCAATGAGCAGTTCTTC
TRBD1	few	TRBV5-1	TRBJ2-5	CASSLVPGGIQETQYF	TGCGCCAGCAGCTTGGTTCCAGGGGGTATTCAAGAGACCCAGTACTTC
.	few	TRBV6-4	TRBJ2-6	CASAPQAASGANVLTF	TGTGCCTCAGCACCACAGGCCGCCTCTGGGGCCAACGTCCTGACTTTC
.	.	TRBV2	TRBJ2-6	CASGEHGSGANVLTF	TGTGCCAGCGGGGAACATGGATCTGGGGCCAACGTCCTGACTTTC
TRBD1	few	TRBV7-9	TRBJ1-1	CASSLAGTAKGTEAFF	TGTGCCAGCAGCTTAGCAGGGACAGCTAAGGGCACTGAAGCTTTCTTT
.	.	TRBV16	TRBJ2-7	CASSPLHYEQYF	TGTGCCAGCAGCCCCTTACACTACGAGCAGTACTTC
.	many	TRBV6-5	TRBJ1-4	CASRSRGTNEKLFF	TGTGCCAGTAGATCCAGGGGAACTAATGAAAAACTGTTTTTT
.	many	TRBV10-3	TRBJ1-2	CAISEPSGPGPEYGYTF	TGTGCCATCAGTGAGCCGTCAGGACCGGGACCGGAATATGGCTACACCTTC
TRBD1	few	TRBV7-2	TRBJ1-3	CASSLVPRDSYSGNTIYF	TGTGCCAGCAGCTTAGTTCCAAGGGACAGCTACTCTGGAAACACCATATATTTT
.	many	TRBV7-2	TRBJ2-5	CASTLRETQYF	TGTGCCAGCACCCTTAGAGAGACCCAGTACTTC
TRBD2	few	TRBV19	TRBJ2-7	CASSILAGEGYEQYF	TGTGCCAGTAGTATCCTAGCGGGGGAAGGGTACGAGCAGTACTTC
.	many	TRBV28	TRBJ1-2	CASSLQAKGYTF	TGTGCCAGCAGTCTACAGGCCAAAGGCTACACCTTC
TRBD1	few	TRBV20-1	TRBJ1-5	CSARDRDSTQQPQHF	TGCAGTGCTAGAGACCGGGACAGTACTCAGCAGCCCCAGCATTTT
TRBD1	many	TRBV2	TRBJ2-3	CASREDRGEADTQYF	TGTGCCAGCAGAGAGGACAGGGGTGAGGCGGATACGCAGTATTTT
.	.	TRBV12-3/TRBV12-4	TRBJ1-5	CASRPAGGNQPQHF	TGTGCCAGCAGACCTGCGGGGGGCAATCAGCCCCAGCATTTT
TRBD1	many	TRBV3-1	TRBJ1-1	CARGPTGKREAFF	TGTGCCAGAGGCCCGACAGGGAAGAGGGAAGCTTTCTTT
.	.	TRBV6-6	TRBJ1-2	CASSYSQGWDYGYTF	TGTGCCAGCAGTTACTCGCAGGGCTGGGACTATGGCTACACCTTC
.	many	TRBV9	TRBJ1-6	CASSFTGIPASNSPLHF	TGTGCCAGCAGCTTCACGGGGATTCCCGCTAGTAATTCACCCCTCCACTTT
.	.	TRBV14	TRBJ1-1	CASSHRGGLNTEAFF	TGTGCCAGCAGCCACAGGGGCGGGTTGAACACTGAAGCTTTCTTT
.	.	TRBV12-3/TRBV12-4	TRBJ2-2	CASSPQRNTGELFF	TGTGCCAGCAGCCCTCAGCGGAACACCGGGGAGCTGTTTTTT
TRBD1	few	TRBV7-9	TRBJ1-3	CASSSWGQTGDPGNTIYF	TGTGCCAGCAGCTCCTGGGGCCAGACAGGGGACCCTGGAAACACCATATATTTT
.	many	TRBV27	TRBJ1-5	CASSGPNQPQHF	TGTGCCAGCTCAGGTCCCAATCAGCCCCAGCATTTT
.	many	TRBV20-1	TRBJ1-2	CSASPDPGRYGYTF	TGCAGCGCCTCCCCAGACCCAGGTCGCTATGGCTACACCTTC
.	many	TRBV6-2/TRBV6-3	TRBJ2-4	CATRSRSTGPIAKNIQYF	TGTGCCACCAGGAGCCGGTCGACGGGCCCTATAGCCAAAAACATTCAGTACTTC
.	many	TRBV3-1	TRBJ1-5	CASSQVENQPQHF	TGTGCCAGCAGCCAAGTAGAGAATCAGCCCCAGCATTTT
.	few	TRBV12-3/TRBV12-4	TRBJ2-3	CASSSDLGGPLTDTQYF	TGTGCCAGCAGTTCCGATCTGGGGGGGCCGTTGACAGATACGCAGTATTTT
.	many	TRBV20-1	TRBJ1-1	CSAPSPARITEAFF	TGCAGTGCTCCCTCCCCTGCCCGGATAACTGAAGCTTTCTTT
.	many	TRBV7-9	TRBJ2-6	CASNIQGPGANVLTF	TGTGCCAGCAATATACAGGGCCCTGGGGCCAACGTCCTGACTTTC
.	many	TRBV29-1	TRBJ1-1	CRGMGEGTEAFF	TGCCGCGGGATGGGGGAGGGCACTGAAGCTTTCTTT
TRBD1	.	TRBV12-3/TRBV12-4	TRBJ1-1	CASSIWTGGTEAFF	TGTGCCAGCAGTATATGGACAGGGGGCACTGAAGCTTTCTTT
TRBD1	many	TRBV7-2	TRBJ1-5	CASSFRGQIHQPQHF	TGTGCCAGCAGCTTCCGGGGACAGATTCATCAGCCCCAGCATTTT